Listed below are T cell receptor beta chains from one sample, sequenced in a study of shared clonotypes between healthy human individuals. This table comes from immunoSEQ multiplex PCR, and its TCRdb copy is limited to in-frame clones, with some not included. The sample yields about 180,000 clones, approximately 92% seen once. The specimen sequenced was naive CD4+ T cells sorted from blood. The receptors here all came from a woman under 40 in good health. Both conserved end residues are part of each CDR3. D genes are given only for firm matches. Clone sizes are given selectively: once, few, many, or a class where the clone is expanded.

length | J | D | V | size | CDR3 | DNA
14 | TRBJ2-7 | . | TRBV5-1 | . | CASSYNRDSWEQYF | TGCGCCAGCAGCTATAACAGGGATTCTTGGGAGCAGTACTTC
14 | TRBJ2-7 | . | TRBV28 | . | CASSGWGSSYEQYF | TGTGCCAGCAGTGGGTGGGGGAGCTCCTACGAGCAGTACTTC
20 | TRBJ2-5 | TRBD2 | TRBV18 | . | CASSWIIAHDGLAVTETQYF | TGTGCCAGCTCATGGATAATTGCGCACGACGGACTAGCAGTAACAGAGACCCAGTACTTC
11 | TRBJ2-3 | . | TRBV2 | . | CASRNGDTQYF | TGTGCCAGCAGGAACGGGGATACGCAGTATTTT
11 | TRBJ2-7 | . | TRBV27 | . | CASGVSYEQYF | TGTGCCAGCGGCGTTTCCTACGAGCAGTACTTC
14 | TRBJ1-6 | . | TRBV10-3 | . | CAISEIANNSPLHF | TGTGCCATCAGTGAAATCGCCAATAATTCACCCCTCCACTTT
14 | TRBJ1-1 | . | TRBV5-1 | . | CASSQQDSETEAFF | TGCGCCAGCAGCCAACAGGATTCCGAGACTGAAGCTTTCTTT
14 | TRBJ2-7 | TRBD1 | TRBV18 | . | CASSPGQEPYEQYF | TGTGCCAGCTCACCAGGACAGGAACCTTACGAGCAGTACTTC
16 | TRBJ2-2 | TRBD2 | TRBV5-5 | . | CASSFGAGRNTGELFF | TGTGCCAGCAGCTTTGGAGCGGGAAGGAACACCGGGGAGCTGTTTTTT
19 | TRBJ2-7 | TRBD1 | TRBV4-1 | . | CASSQAGQGRGRTLYEQYF | TGCGCCAGCAGCCAAGCTGGACAGGGTAGAGGGAGGACCCTCTACGAGCAGTACTTC
14 | TRBJ2-7 | . | TRBV5-6 | few | CASTLRGAGYEQYF | TGTGCCAGCACCCTTCGGGGGGCGGGCTACGAGCAGTACTTC
17 | TRBJ2-3 | TRBD2 | TRBV5-1 | . | CASSLEASGSYTDTQYF | TGCGCCAGCAGCTTGGAGGCTAGCGGGAGTTACACAGATACGCAGTATTTT
17 | TRBJ1-3 | . | TRBV7-8 | . | CASSPRGGIFSGNTIYF | TGTGCCAGCAGCCCTAGGGGGGGGATATTCTCTGGAAACACCATATATTTT
14 | TRBJ2-7 | . | TRBV5-1 | . | CASSWVRVFHEQYF | TGCGCCAGCAGCTGGGTAAGGGTTTTCCACGAGCAGTACTTC
16 | TRBJ2-7 | . | TRBV18 | . | CASSRMKGMLIDEQYF | TGTGCCAGCTCACGAATGAAGGGGATGCTTATCGACGAGCAGTACTTC
16 | TRBJ2-5 | TRBD2 | TRBV7-8 | . | CASSPRLAGSQETQYF | TGTGCCAGCAGCCCACGACTAGCGGGAAGCCAAGAGACCCAGTACTTC
16 | TRBJ1-3 | . | TRBV5-5 | . | CASSLGVSGSRNTIYF | TGTGCCAGCAGCTTGGGGGTTTCGGGAAGTAGAAACACCATATATTTT
15 | TRBJ2-3 | TRBD2 | TRBV5-1 | . | CASSLGLASTDTQYF | TGCGCCAGCAGCTTGGGACTAGCTAGCACAGATACGCAGTATTTT
15 | TRBJ1-4 | TRBD1 | TRBV28 | . | CASSSAGQAGEKLFF | TGTGCCAGCAGTTCCGCCGGACAGGCGGGGGAAAAACTGTTTTTT
15 | TRBJ1-5 | . | TRBV6-6 | . | CASSYDAGASQPQHF | TGTGCCAGCAGTTACGACGCGGGGGCAAGTCAGCCCCAGCATTTT
14 | TRBJ2-7 | . | TRBV30 | . | CAWSPGSFHYEQYF | TGTGCCTGGAGTCCCGGATCGTTTCACTACGAGCAGTACTTC